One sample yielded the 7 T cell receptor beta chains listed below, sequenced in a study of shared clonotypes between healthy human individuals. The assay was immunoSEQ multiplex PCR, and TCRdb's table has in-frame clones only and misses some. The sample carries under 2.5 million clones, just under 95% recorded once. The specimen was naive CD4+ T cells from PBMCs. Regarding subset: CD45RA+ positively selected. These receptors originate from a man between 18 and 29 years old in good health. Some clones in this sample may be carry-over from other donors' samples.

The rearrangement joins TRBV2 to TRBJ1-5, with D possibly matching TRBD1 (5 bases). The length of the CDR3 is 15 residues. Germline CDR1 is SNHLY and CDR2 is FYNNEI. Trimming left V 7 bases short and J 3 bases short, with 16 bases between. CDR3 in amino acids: CASTLEGGDNQPQHF. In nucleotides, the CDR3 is TGTGCCAGCACGCTTGAAGGAGGGGACAATCAGCCCCAGCATTTT.

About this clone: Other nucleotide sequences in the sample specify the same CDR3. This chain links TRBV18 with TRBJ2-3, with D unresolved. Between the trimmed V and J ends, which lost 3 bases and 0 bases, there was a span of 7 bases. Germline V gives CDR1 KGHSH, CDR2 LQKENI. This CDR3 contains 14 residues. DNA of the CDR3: TGTGCCAGCTCACCGGGTCTCAGCACAGATACGCAGTATTTT. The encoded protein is CASSPGLSTDTQYF. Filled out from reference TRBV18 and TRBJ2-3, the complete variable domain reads NAGVMQNPRHLVRRRGQEARLRCSPMKGHSHVYWYRQLPEEGLKFMVYLQKENIIDESGMPKERFSAEFPKEGPSILRIQQVVRGDSAAYFCASSPGLSTDTQYFGPGTRLTVL.

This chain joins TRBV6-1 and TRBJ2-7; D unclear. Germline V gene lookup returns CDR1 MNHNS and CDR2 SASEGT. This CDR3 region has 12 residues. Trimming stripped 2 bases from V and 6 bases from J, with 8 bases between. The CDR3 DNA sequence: TGTGCCAGCAGTGAAATTAGGAGCGAGCAGTACTTC. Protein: CASSEIRSEQYF.

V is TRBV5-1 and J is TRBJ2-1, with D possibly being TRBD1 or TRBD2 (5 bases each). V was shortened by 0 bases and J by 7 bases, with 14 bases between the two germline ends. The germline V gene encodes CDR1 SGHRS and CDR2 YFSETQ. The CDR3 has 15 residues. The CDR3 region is CASSLVAGPGNEQFF. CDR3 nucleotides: TGCGCCAGCAGCTTGGTTGCGGGCCCAGGGAATGAGCAGTTCTTC.

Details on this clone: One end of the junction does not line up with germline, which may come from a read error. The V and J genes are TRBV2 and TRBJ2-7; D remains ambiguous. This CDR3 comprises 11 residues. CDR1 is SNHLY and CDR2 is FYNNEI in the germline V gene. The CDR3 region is CASTIADEQYF. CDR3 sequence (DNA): TGTGCGAGCACAATAGCAGACGAGCAGTACTTC.

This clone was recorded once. CDR3 sequence (DNA): TGCAGCGTGGTGCAGGGGCCTCTTCGGGCCAACGTCCTGACTTTC. Translated, it gives CSVVQGPLRANVLTF. The chain has TRBV29-1 and TRBJ2-6; D is possibly TRBD1 (6 bases). The CDR3 runs 15 residues. V shed 6 bases and J shed 5 bases, with 17 bases lying between them. Germline loops: CDR1 SQVTM, CDR2 ANQGSEA. Looking up the rest from reference TRBV29-1 and TRBJ2-6 gives the full variable domain: SAVISQKPSRDICQRGTSLTIQCQVDSQVTMMFWYRQQPGQSLTLIATANQGSEATYESGFVIDKFPISRPNLTFSTLTVSNMSPEDSSIYLCSVVQGPLRANVLTFGAGSRLTVL.

The CDR3 DNA sequence: TGTGCCAGCAGCTCTAACAGGGTTCGGGGTGAAAAACTGTTTTTT. Translation gives CASSSNRVRGEKLFF. V and J are TRBV7-8 and TRBJ1-4; weak D call: TRBD1 (6 bases). Germline-derived CDR1 and CDR2 are SGHVS and FQNEAQ. The V end lost 4 bases, the J end lost 7 bases, and 16 bases lay between the germline ends. The CDR3 consists of 15 residues.